This T cell receptor (beta chain) was recorded in a study of blood T cell repertoires in COVID-19. Study at large: Both acute and convalescent COVID-19 samples were obtained from the United States, Italy and Spain. Sources were T cells, B-cell-depleted T cells, or PBMCs; the material itself was cDNA or gDNA.

Germline V gene lookup returns CDR1 SGHNT and CDR2 YYREEE (reference sequence). This CDR3 is built from 12 residues. The trim removed 4 bases at V and 9 bases at J, leaving 5 bases unmatched. Seattle participants joined during active infection and were tracked over time. In the authors' workflow: Using reference gene primer amplification, nucleated cell counts were estimated. Produced via immunoSEQ multiplex PCR; TCRdb's table is partial and in-frame only. That table supplies the V and J calls and clone size; D and trimming were determined from the DNA. The table has 200,000 to 300,000 clones, about 91% seen once.

The clonotype was recovered from a person aged 18 to 30 with COVID-19, enrolled during active disease. V and J are TRBV5-4 and TRBJ2-7; 9 bases are a match to TRBD1. Material: peripheral blood. This chain's CDR3 is CASSPDRGGQYF. The DNA for the CDR3 is TGTGCCAGCAGCCCGGACAGGGGAGGGCAGTACTTC.